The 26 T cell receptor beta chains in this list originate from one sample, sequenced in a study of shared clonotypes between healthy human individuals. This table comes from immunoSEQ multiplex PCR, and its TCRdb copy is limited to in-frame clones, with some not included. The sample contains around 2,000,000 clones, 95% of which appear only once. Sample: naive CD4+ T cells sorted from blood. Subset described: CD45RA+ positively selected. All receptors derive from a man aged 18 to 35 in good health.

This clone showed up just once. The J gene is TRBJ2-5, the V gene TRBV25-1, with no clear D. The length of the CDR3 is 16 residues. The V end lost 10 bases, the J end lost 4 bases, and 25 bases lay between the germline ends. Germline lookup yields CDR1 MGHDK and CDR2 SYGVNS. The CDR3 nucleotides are TGTGCCATTACCTCTCTTATGGTCCCTGGACGAGAGACCCAGTACTTC. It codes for CAITSLMVPGRETQYF.

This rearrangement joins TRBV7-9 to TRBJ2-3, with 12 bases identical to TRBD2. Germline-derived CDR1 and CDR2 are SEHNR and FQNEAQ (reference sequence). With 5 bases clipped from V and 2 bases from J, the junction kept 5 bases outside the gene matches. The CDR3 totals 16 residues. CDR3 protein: CASSRGLAGDTDTQYF. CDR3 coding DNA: TGTGCCAGCAGCCGGGGACTAGCGGGTGACACAGATACGCAGTATTTT.

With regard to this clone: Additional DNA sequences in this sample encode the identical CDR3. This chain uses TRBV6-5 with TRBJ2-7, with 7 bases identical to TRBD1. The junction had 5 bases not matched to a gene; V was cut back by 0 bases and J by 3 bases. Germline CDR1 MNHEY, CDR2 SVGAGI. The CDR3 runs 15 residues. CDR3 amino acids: CASSYSPSGGYEQYF. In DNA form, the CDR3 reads TGTGCCAGCAGTTACTCACCTTCAGGGGGCTACGAGCAGTACTTC.

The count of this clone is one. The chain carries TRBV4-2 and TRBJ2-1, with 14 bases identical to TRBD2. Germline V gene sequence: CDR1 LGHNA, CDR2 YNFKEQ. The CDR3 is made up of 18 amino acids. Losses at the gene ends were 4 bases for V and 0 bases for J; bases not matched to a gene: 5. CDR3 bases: TGTGCCAGCAGCCCCCAGACTAGCGGGGGGGCCTCCTACAATGAGCAGTTCTTC. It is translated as CASSPQTSGGASYNEQFF.

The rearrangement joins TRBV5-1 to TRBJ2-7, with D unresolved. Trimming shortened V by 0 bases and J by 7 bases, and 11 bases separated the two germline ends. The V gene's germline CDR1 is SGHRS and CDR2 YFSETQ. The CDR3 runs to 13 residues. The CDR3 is CASSLAFGLEQYF. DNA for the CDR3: TGCGCCAGCAGCTTGGCCTTCGGGCTAGAGCAGTACTTC.

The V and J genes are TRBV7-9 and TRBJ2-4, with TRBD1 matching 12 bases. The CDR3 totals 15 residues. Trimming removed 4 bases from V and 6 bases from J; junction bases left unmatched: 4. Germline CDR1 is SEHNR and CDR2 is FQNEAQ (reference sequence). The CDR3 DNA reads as TGTGCCAGCAGCTCGGGACAGGGGGCTGGAAACATTCAGTACTTC. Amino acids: CASSSGQGAGNIQYF. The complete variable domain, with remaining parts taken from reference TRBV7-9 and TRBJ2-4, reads DTGVSQNPRHKITKRGQNVTFRCDPISEHNRLYWYRQTLGQGPEFLTYFQNEAQLEKSRLLSDRFSAERPKGSFSTLEIQRTEQGDSAMYLCASSSGQGAGNIQYFGAGTRLSVL.

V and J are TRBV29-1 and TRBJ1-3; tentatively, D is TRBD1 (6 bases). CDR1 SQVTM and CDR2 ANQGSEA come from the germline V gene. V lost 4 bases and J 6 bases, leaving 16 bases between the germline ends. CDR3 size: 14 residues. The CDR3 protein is CSVVPGEAINTIYF. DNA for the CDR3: TGCAGCGTTGTACCAGGGGAGGCTATAAACACCATATATTTT.

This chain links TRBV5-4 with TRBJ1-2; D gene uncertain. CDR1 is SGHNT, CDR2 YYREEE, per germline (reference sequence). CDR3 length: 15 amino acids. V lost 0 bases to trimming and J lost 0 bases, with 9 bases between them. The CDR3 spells CASSLEGLTNYGYTF. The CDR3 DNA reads TGTGCCAGCAGCTTGGAGGGCTTAACTAACTATGGCTACACCTTC.

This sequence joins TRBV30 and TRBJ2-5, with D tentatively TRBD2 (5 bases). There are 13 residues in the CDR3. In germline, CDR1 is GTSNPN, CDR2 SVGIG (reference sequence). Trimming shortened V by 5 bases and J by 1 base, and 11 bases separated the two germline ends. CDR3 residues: CAWARGFQETQYF. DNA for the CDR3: TGTGCCTGGGCCCGGGGTTTCCAAGAGACCCAGTACTTC.

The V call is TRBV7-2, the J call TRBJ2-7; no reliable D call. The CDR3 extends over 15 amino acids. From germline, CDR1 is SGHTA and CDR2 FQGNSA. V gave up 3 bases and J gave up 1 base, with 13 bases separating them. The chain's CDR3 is CASSLESVQSYEQYF. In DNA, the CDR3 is TGTGCCAGCAGCTTGGAGAGCGTCCAATCCTACGAGCAGTACTTC.

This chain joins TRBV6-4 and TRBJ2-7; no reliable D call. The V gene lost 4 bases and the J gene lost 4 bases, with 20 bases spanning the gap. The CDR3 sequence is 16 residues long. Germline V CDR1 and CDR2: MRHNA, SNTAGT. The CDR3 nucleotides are TGTGCCAGCAGTGTTGGGAAGGGTGGCTTAAGATACGAGCAGTACTTC. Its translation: CASSVGKGGLRYEQYF.

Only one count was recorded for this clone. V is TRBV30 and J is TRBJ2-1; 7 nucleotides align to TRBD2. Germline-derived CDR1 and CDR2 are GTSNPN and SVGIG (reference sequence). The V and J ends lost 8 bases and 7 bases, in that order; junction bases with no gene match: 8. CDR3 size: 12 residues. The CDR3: CALAGDRNEQFF. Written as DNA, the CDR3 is TGTGCCCTGGCGGGGGATCGAAATGAGCAGTTCTTC.

CDR3 amino acids: CASSSYRGPYGYTF. The CDR3 coding sequence is TGTGCCAGCAGTTCCTACAGGGGACCCTATGGCTACACCTTC. The chain recombines TRBV6-5 with TRBJ1-2; TRBD1 aligns across 7 bases. This CDR3 spans 14 amino acids. The junction had 6 bases not matched to a gene; V was cut back by 4 bases and J by 4 bases. Per germline, CDR1 MNHEY and CDR2 SVGAGI.

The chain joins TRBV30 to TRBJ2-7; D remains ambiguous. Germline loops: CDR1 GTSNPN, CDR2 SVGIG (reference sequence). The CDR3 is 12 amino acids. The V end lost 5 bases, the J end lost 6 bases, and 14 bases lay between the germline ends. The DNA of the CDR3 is TGTGCCTGGGAACGACTTGACTCCGAGCAGTACTTC. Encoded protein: CAWERLDSEQYF.

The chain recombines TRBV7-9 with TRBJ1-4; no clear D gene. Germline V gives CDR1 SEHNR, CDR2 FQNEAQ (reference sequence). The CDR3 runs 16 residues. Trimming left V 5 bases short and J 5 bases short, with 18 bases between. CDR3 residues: CASSLRIPRSNEKLFF. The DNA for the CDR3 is TGTGCCAGCAGCCTACGCATTCCACGTTCCAATGAAAAACTGTTTTTT.

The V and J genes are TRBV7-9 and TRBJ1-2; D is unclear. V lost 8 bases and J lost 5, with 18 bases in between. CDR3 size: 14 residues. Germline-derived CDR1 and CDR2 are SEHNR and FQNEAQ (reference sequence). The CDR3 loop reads CASESGGMEYGYTF. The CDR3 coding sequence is TGTGCCAGCGAGTCAGGAGGCATGGAGTATGGCTACACCTTC.

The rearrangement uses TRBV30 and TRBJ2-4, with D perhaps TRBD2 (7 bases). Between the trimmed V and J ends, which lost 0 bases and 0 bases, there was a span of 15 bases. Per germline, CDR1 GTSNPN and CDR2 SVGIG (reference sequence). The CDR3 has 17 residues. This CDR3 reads CAWSVGGSGVAKNIQYF. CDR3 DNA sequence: TGTGCCTGGAGTGTTGGGGGCAGCGGGGTAGCCAAAAACATTCAGTACTTC.

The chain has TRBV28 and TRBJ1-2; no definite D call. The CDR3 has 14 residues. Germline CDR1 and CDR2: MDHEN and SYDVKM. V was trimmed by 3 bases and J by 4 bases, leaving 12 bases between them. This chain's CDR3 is CASSFEGGTYGYTF. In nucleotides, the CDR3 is TGTGCCAGCAGTTTCGAAGGCGGAACCTATGGCTACACCTTC.

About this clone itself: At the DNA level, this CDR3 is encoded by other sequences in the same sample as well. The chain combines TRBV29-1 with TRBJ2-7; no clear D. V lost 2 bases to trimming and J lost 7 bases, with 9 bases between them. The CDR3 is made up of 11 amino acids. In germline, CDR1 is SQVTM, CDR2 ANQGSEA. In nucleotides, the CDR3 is TGCAGCGTTGAACGCGCAGGTGAGCAGTACTTC. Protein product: CSVERAGEQYF.

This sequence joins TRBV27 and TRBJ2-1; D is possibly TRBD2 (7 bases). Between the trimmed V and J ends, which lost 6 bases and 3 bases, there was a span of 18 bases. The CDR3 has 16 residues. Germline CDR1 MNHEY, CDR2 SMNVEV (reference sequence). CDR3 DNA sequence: TGTGCCAGCAGCTTGGGGGGGCTAGCGAACTACAATGAGCAGTTCTTC. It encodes CASSLGGLANYNEQFF.

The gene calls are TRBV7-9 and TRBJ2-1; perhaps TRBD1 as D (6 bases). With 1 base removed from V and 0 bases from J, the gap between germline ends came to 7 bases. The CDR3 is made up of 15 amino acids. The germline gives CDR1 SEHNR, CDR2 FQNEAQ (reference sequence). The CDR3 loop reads CASSLGDISYNEQFF. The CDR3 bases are TGTGCCAGCAGCTTAGGGGACATCTCCTACAATGAGCAGTTCTTC. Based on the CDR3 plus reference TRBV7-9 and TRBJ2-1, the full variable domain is DTGVSQNPRHKITKRGQNVTFRCDPISEHNRLYWYRQTLGQGPEFLTYFQNEAQLEKSRLLSDRFSAERPKGSFSTLEIQRTEQGDSAMYLCASSLGDISYNEQFFGPGTRLTVL.

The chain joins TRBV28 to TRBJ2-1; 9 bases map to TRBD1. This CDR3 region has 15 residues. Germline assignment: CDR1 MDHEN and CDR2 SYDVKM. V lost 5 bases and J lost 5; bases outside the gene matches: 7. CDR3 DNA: TGTGCCAGCAGTCCCCGGGACAGGGATAACAATGAGCAGTTCTTC. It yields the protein CASSPRDRDNNEQFF.

The DNA of the CDR3 is TGCAGTGGGAACGGGGTGGAGACCCAGTACTTC. As protein: CSGNGVETQYF. The chain links TRBV20-1 to TRBJ2-5; maybe TRBD2 (5 bases). The CDR3 has 11 residues. Germline V CDR1 and CDR2: DFQATT, SNEGSKA (reference sequence). Trimming pared 7 bases from V and 5 bases from J, leaving 11 bases between.

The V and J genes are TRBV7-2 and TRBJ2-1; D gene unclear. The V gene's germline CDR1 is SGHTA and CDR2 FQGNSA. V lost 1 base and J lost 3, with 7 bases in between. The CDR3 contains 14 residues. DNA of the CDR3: TGTGCCAGCAGCTTAGTGGCCAGCTACAATGAGCAGTTCTTC. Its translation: CASSLVASYNEQFF.

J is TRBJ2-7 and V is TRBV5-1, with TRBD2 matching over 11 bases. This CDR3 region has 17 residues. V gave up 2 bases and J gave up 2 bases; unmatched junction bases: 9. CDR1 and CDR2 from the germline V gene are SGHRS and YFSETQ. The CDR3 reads CASSFSSGGKPAYEQYF. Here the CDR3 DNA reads TGCGCCAGCAGCTTTTCTAGCGGGGGGAAGCCCGCCTACGAGCAGTACTTC.

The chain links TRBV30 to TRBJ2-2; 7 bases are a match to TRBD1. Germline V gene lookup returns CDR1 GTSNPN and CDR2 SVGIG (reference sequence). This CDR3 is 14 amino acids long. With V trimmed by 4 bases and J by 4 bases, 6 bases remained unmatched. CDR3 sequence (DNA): TGTGCCTGGACCCCGGGACAGATCACCGGGGAGCTGTTTTTT. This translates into CAWTPGQITGELFF.